This T cell receptor beta chain is from a study of cytomegalovirus exposure and HLA in healthy donors (dated by TCRdb to 2015 to 2018). Study-wide context: According to a later analysis, the 120 or so validation repertoires were produced on the same platform as the 666 repertoires of the first cohort. The aim of the study was to test whether cataloging public T cell receptors could identify signatures of past pathogen exposure. Along with the approximately 600-subject first cohort, a separate validation cohort of roughly 110 different subjects was used. The study combined high-throughput TCR immunosequencing, statistical association of individual TCRs with disease status, and machine learning to predict cytomegalovirus infection status. Study-level results and caveats: The authors suggested that the approach could potentially be extended to other disease states and immunological phenotypes. A total of about 150 TCR beta chains were listed by the study as associated with cytomegalovirus. All 120 or so repertoires were used to score co-occurrence in the validation cohort in a later analysis, because that analysis had no HLA typing for the cohort. Three of the identified cytomegalovirus-associated TCR beta chains were confirmed in vitro to be specific for cytomegalovirus antigens. The classifier was reported to diagnose cytomegalovirus status with high specificity and sensitivity in both the original and validation cohorts. Across donors, most TCR sequences were observed very rarely, whereas some public TCRs were present in many individuals. A later analysis found that TCRs clustered in the first cohort also tended to co-occur in the 130 or so validation repertoires, with more than 90% of cluster scores above 0.

This clone has more than one count but fewer than ten. It lacks a known antigen. No base qualities exist here, and no much larger clone lies one base off it. To prepare the library, the immunoSEQ multiplex PCR assay was applied. The authors' analysis ran thus. A statistical classification framework was built to diagnose cytomegalovirus status from the catalog of TCR beta chain sequences. TCRdb retrieved this table from immuneACCESS and kept in-frame rearrangements only. Not all clones are present; in checked studies, unresolved V genes account for under half, and no reason is known for the remainder. Clonal size and the V and J genes are those of that table, whereas D and trimming came from the DNA. The table for this sample lists about 110,000 clones; around 82% of them were counted only once. The ten largest account for roughly 3% of the sample. V lost 5 bases and J lost 8 bases; the stretch between them is 13 bases long. The CDR3 spans 14 residues, from the cysteine through the phenylalanine. CDR3 DNA is the only sequence kept; it has 42 bases, read in frame from the first base. CDR1 KGHSH and CDR2 LQKENI were looked up in the germline V gene.

The donors belonged to the validation cohort of over a hundred subjects, which was separate from the roughly 700-subject first cohort. The TCR originated in a young woman in good health and CMV-seronegative. Sequenced: PBMCs. In this chain, TRBV18 is recombined with TRBJ1-6; TRBD1 might be the D gene, on 6 matching bases. The nucleotide sequence is given as TGTGCCAGCTCAGAACAGGGTTTGGATTCACCCCTCCACTTT. Its product reads: CASSEQGLDSPLHF.